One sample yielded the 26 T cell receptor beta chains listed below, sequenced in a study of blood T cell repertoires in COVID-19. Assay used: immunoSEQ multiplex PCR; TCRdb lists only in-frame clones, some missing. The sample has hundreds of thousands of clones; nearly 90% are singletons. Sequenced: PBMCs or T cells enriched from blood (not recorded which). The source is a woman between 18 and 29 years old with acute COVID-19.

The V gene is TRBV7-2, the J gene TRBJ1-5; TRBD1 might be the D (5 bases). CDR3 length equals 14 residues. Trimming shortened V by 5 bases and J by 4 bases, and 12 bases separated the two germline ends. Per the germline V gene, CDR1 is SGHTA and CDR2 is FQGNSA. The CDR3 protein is CASSRGGKNQPQHF. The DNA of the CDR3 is TGTGCCAGCAGCCGGGGGGGGAAGAATCAGCCCCAGCATTTT.

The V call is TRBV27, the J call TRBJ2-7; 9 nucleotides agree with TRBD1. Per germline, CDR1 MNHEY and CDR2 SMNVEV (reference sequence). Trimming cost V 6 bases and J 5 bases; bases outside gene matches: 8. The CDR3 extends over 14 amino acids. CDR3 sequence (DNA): TGTGCCAGCAGGCCCGGGACAGGGCTACACGAGCAGTACTTC. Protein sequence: CASRPGTGLHEQYF.

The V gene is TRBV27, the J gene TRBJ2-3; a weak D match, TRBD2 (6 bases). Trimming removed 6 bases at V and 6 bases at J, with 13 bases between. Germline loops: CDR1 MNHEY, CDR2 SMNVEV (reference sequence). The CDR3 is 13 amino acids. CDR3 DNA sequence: TGTGCCAGCAGACGGGAGCGGTGGGATACGCAGTATTTT. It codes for CASRRERWDTQYF.

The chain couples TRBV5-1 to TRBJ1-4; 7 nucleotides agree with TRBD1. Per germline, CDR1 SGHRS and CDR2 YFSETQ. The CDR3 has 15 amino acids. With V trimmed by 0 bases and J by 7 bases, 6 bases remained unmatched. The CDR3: CASSLVRDSSEKLFF. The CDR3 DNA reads TGCGCCAGCAGCTTGGTCCGGGACAGTAGTGAAAAACTGTTTTTT.

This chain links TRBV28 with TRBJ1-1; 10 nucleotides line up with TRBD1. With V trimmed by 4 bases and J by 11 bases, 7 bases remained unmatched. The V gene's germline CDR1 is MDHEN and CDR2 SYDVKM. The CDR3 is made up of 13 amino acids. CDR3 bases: TGTGCCAGCAGTTCCGGGACAGGGGTAGGGGCTTTCTTT. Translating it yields CASSSGTGVGAFF.

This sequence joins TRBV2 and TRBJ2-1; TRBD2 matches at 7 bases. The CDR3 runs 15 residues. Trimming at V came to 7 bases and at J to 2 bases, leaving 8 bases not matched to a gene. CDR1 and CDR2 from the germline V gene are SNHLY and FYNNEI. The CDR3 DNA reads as TGTGCCAGCACTAGTGCGGCGGGAGCCTACAATGAGCAGTTCTTC. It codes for CASTSAAGAYNEQFF.

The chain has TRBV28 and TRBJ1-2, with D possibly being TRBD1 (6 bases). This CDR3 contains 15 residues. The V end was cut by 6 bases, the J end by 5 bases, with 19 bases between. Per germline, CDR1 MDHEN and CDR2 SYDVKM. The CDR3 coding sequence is TGTGCCAGCAGCTATACCGCGGGGGGCCGGTATGGCTACACCTTC. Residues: CASSYTAGGRYGYTF.

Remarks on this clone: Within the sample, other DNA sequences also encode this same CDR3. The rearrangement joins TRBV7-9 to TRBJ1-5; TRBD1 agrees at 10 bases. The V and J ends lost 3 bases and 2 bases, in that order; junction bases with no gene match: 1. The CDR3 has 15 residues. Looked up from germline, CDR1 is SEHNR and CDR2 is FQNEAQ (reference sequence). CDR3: CASSLGTGGNQPQHF. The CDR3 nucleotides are TGTGCCAGCAGCTTGGGGACAGGGGGCAATCAGCCCCAGCATTTT. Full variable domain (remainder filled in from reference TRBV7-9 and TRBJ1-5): DTGVSQNPRHKITKRGQNVTFRCDPISEHNRLYWYRQTLGQGPEFLTYFQNEAQLEKSRLLSDRFSAERPKGSFSTLEIQRTEQGDSAMYLCASSLGTGGNQPQHFGDGTRLSIL.

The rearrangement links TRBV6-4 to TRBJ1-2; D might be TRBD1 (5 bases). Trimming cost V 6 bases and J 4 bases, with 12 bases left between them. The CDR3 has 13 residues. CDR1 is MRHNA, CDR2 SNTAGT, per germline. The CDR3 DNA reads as TGTGCCAGCAGCGACGGGGCGAGCTATGGCTACACCTTC. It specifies CASSDGASYGYTF.

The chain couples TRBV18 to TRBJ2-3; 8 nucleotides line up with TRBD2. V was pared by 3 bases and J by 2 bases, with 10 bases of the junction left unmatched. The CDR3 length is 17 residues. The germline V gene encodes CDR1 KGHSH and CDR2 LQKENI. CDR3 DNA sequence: TGTGCCAGCTCACCGAACCGGGGGGGGCATAACACAGATACGCAGTATTTT. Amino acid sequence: CASSPNRGGHNTDTQYF.

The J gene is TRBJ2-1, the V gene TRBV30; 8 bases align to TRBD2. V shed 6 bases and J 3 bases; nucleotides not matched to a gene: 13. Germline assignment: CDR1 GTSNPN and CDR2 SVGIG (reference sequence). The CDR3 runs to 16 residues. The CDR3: CACPTLSGGYYNEQFF. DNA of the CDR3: TGTGCCTGTCCGACTTTATCGGGAGGGTACTACAATGAGCAGTTCTTC.

CDR3 sequence: CASSAYGYEQYF. CDR3 DNA: TGTGCCAGCAGTGCCTATGGCTACGAGCAGTACTTC. The chain recombines TRBV28 with TRBJ2-7; D unresolved. This CDR3 comprises 12 residues. The germline gives CDR1 MDHEN, CDR2 SYDVKM. Trimming left V 5 bases short and J 3 bases short, with 8 bases between.

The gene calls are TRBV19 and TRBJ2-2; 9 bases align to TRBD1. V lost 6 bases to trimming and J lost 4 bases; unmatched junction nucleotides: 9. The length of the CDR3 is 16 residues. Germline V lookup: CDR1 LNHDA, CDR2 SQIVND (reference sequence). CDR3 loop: CASRPRTGVSTGELFF. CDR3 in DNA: TGTGCCAGTAGGCCGCGGACAGGGGTTAGCACCGGGGAGCTGTTTTTT.

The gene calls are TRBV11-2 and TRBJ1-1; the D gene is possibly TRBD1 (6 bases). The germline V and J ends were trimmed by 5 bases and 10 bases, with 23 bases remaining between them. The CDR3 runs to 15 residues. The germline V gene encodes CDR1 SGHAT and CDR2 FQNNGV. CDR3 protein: CASSPRSGRGLGAFF. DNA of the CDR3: TGTGCCAGCAGCCCCAGGTCGGGCAGGGGATTAGGAGCTTTCTTT.

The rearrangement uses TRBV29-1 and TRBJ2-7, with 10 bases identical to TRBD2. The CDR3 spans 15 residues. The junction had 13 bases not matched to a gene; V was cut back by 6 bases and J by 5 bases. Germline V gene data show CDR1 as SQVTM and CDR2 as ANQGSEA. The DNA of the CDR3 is TGCAGCGTCACATCCCGGACTAGCGGAATCCACGAGCAGTACTTC. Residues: CSVTSRTSGIHEQYF.

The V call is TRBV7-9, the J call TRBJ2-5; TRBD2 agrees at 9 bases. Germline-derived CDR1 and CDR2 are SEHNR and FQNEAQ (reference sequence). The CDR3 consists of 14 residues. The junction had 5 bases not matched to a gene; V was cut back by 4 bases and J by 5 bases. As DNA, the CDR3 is TGTGCCAGCAGCTGGCGGGAGGGCCCGGAGACCCAGTACTTC. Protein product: CASSWREGPETQYF. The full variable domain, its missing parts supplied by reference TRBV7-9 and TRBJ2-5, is DTGVSQNPRHKITKRGQNVTFRCDPISEHNRLYWYRQTLGQGPEFLTYFQNEAQLEKSRLLSDRFSAERPKGSFSTLEIQRTEQGDSAMYLCASSWREGPETQYFGPGTRLLVL.

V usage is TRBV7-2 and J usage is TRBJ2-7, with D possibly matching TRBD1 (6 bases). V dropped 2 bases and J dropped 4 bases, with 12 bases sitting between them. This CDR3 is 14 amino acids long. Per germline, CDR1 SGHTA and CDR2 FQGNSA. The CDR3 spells CASSLSPQGYEQYF. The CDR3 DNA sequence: TGTGCCAGCAGCTTATCACCCCAGGGGTACGAGCAGTACTTC.

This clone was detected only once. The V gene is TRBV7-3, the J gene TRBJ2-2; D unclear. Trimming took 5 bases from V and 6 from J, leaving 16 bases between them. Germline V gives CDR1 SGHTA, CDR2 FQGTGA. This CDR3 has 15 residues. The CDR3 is CASSRGGAFAGELFF. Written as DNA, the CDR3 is TGTGCCAGCAGCCGAGGCGGCGCGTTTGCCGGGGAGCTGTTTTTT.

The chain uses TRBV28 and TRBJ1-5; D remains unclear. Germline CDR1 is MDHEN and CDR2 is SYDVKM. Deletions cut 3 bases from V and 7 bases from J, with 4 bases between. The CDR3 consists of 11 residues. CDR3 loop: CASSFFQPQHF. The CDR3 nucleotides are TGTGCCAGCAGTTTCTTCCAGCCCCAGCATTTT. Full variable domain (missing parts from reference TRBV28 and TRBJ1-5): DVKVTQSSRYLVKRTGEKVFLECVQDMDHENMFWYRQDPGLGLRLIYFSYDVKMKEKGDIPEGYSVSREKKERFSLILESASTNQTSMYLCASSFFQPQHFGDGTRLSIL.

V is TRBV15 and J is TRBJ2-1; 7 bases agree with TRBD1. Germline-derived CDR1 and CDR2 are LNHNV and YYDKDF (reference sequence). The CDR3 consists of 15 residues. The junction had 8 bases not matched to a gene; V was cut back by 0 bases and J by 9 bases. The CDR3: CATSRDLGDSSEQFF. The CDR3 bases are TGTGCCACCAGCAGAGATTTGGGGGACAGCAGTGAGCAGTTCTTC.

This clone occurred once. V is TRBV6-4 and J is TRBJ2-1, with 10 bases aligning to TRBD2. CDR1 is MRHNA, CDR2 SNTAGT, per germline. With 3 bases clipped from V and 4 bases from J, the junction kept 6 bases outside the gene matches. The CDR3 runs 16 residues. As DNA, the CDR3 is TGTGCCAGCAGTGAGAGGGAAGCGGGAGGGTACAATGAGCAGTTCTTC. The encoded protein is CASSEREAGGYNEQFF.

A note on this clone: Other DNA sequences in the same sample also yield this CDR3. CDR3 sequence: CASSLGGTAQETQYF. CDR3 coding DNA: TGTGCCAGCAGTCTGGGTGGGACAGCCCAAGAGACCCAGTACTTC. The chain is built from TRBV28 and TRBJ2-5; TRBD1 matches at 7 bases. The ends lost 5 bases at V and 1 base at J; junction bases unmatched: 7. The CDR3 loop spans 15 amino acids. Germline V lookup: CDR1 MDHEN, CDR2 SYDVKM.

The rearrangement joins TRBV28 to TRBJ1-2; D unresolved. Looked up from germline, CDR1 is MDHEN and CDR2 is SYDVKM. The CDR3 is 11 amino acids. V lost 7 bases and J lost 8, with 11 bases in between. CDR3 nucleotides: TGTGCCAGCACCGGGTCCCGCGGCTACACCTTC. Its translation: CASTGSRGYTF.

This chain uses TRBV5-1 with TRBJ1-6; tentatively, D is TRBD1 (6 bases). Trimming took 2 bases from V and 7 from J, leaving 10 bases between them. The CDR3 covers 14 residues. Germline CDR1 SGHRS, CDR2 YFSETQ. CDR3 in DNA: TGCGCCAGCAGCTTACAGGGCCCAAATTCACCCCTCCACTTT. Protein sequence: CASSLQGPNSPLHF.

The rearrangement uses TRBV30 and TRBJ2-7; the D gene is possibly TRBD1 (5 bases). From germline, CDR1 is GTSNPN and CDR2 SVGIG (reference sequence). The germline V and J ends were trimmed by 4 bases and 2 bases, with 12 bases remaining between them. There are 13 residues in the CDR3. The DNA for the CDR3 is TGTGCCTGGAACGCTGACAGACCCTACGAGCAGTACTTC. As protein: CAWNADRPYEQYF.

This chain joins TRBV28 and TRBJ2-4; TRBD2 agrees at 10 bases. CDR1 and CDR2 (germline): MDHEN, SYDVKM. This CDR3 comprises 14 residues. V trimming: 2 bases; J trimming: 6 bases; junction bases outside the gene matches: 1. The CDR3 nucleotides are TGTGCCAGCAGTTTAGGACTAGCGGTAAACATTCAGTACTTC. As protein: CASSLGLAVNIQYF.